Given below is one T cell receptor (beta chain) in context. The data originate from a study of radiotherapy plus CTLA-4 blockade in lung cancer. The germline gives CDR1 MNHNS, CDR2 SASEGT. V gave up 0 bases and J gave up 6 bases; unmatched junction bases: 8. The CDR3 totals 16 residues. Generated by immunoSEQ multiplex PCR, the TCRdb table keeps only in-frame clones and is missing some. The data contain 85,000 to 120,000 clones, under 90% of them singletons. The sequenced sample was peripheral blood, obtained from a patient treated with radiotherapy plus ipilimumab. This TCR derives from a human donor with non-small cell lung cancer that progressed on radiotherapy plus ipilimumab. Some clones in this sample may be carry-over from other donors' samples. The chain links TRBV6-1 to TRBJ1-2; TRBD1 aligns across 9 bases. CDR3 region: CASSEAPGQGTHGYTF. The CDR3 region has the DNA TGTGCCAGCAGTGAAGCGCCGGGACAGGGTACTCATGGCTACACCTTC.